The 19 T cell receptor beta chains reported below all come from one sample, sequenced in a study of blood T cell repertoires in COVID-19. Using immunoSEQ multiplex PCR, the repertoire was profiled, and TCRdb retains in-frame clones only, with some absent. The sample has more than 95,000 clones, approximately 89% seen once; the top ten hold approximately 3%. Sequenced sample: peripheral blood. The receptors shown here come from an elderly woman with COVID-19, enrolled during active disease.

Concerning this clone: A read error may produce the germline difference seen at one junction end. The chain employs TRBV7-8 and TRBJ2-1; TRBD2 agrees at 10 bases. Looked up from germline, CDR1 is SGHVS and CDR2 is FQNEAQ. The CDR3 is made up of 14 amino acids. CDR3 sequence (DNA): TGTGCCACCAGCGGGGGGGCCTACTACAATGAGCAGTTCTTC. It encodes CATSGGAYYNEQFF.

V usage is TRBV2 and J usage is TRBJ2-1; TRBD2 might be the D (7 bases). The CDR3 extends over 15 amino acids. V was cut by 7 bases and J by 4 bases, with 17 bases left in between. Germline V gene sequence: CDR1 SNHLY, CDR2 FYNNEI. The CDR3 bases are TGTGCCAGCAATCAGGGGAACGGGGGGTACAATGAGCAGTTCTTC. It yields the protein CASNQGNGGYNEQFF. Using reference TRBV2 and TRBJ2-1 for the parts outside the CDR3, the full variable domain is EPEVTQTPSHQVTQMGQEVILRCVPISNHLYFYWYRQILGQKVEFLVSFYNNEISEKSEIFDDQFSVERPDGSNFTLKIRSTKLEDSAMYFCASNQGNGGYNEQFFGPGTRLTVL.

The chain uses TRBV19 and TRBJ2-1, with 7 bases identical to TRBD1. CDR3 size: 15 residues. The germline V gene has CDR1 LNHDA and CDR2 SQIVND (reference sequence). V shed 3 bases and J 9 bases; nucleotides not matched to a gene: 11. The CDR3 sequence: CASSMLTGVRGEQFF. The CDR3 nucleotides are TGTGCCAGTAGTATGTTAACAGGGGTTAGGGGTGAGCAGTTCTTC.

The chain carries TRBV6-5 and TRBJ2-7, with D perhaps matching TRBD2 (6 bases). V was clipped by 2 bases and J by 0 bases, with 14 bases between them. The CDR3 has 16 residues. Germline assignment: CDR1 MNHEY and CDR2 SVGAGI. This CDR3 reads CASSYVRGALSYEQYF. The DNA for the CDR3 is TGTGCCAGCAGTTACGTCCGCGGGGCTCTCTCCTACGAGCAGTACTTC.

The chain's CDR3 is CASTQGVDGYTF. The CDR3, as DNA: TGTGCCAGCACCCAGGGGGTTGATGGCTACACCTTC. This chain connects TRBV28 to TRBJ1-2; 7 bases are a match to TRBD1. Germline V gene data show CDR1 as MDHEN and CDR2 as SYDVKM. The junction had 5 bases not matched to a gene; V was cut back by 7 bases and J by 6 bases. The CDR3 is 12 amino acids.

The V gene is TRBV19, the J gene TRBJ1-1; 10 bases map to TRBD1. The CDR3 has 16 amino acids. J was trimmed by 1 base and V by 4 bases; bases with no gene match: 6. Germline V gives CDR1 LNHDA, CDR2 SQIVND (reference sequence). The CDR3 nucleotides read TGTGCCAGTAGTACATACCGGACAGGGGGGAACACTGAAGCTTTCTTT. This gives the protein CASSTYRTGGNTEAFF.

The chain is built from TRBV28 and TRBJ2-1, with TRBD1 matching 8 bases. The CDR3 contains 17 residues. With 3 bases clipped from V and 4 bases from J, the junction kept 11 bases outside the gene matches. Germline V gene lookup returns CDR1 MDHEN and CDR2 SYDVKM. CDR3 sequence (DNA): TGTGCCAGCAGTTTTTACCCTGGGACAGGAGTATACAATGAGCAGTTCTTC. Translated: CASSFYPGTGVYNEQFF.

The chain recombines TRBV7-9 with TRBJ2-7; TRBD2 aligns across 7 bases. The junction had 9 bases not matched to a gene; V was cut back by 2 bases and J by 5 bases. CDR1 is SEHNR, CDR2 FQNEAQ, per germline (reference sequence). This CDR3 has 15 residues. CDR3 sequence (DNA): TGTGCCAGCAGCTTACGGGCGGGAGAAGTAGACGAGCAGTACTTC. Translated: CASSLRAGEVDEQYF.

This rearrangement joins TRBV9 to TRBJ1-4, with TRBD1 matching 8 bases. This CDR3 is 15 amino acids long. Germline CDR1 SGDLS, CDR2 YYNGEE. V shed 10 bases, J shed 0 bases, and the junction held 8 bases outside the gene matches. CDR3 sequence: CAELGQVATNEKLFF. The CDR3 DNA follows: TGTGCCGAACTGGGACAGGTTGCAACTAATGAAAAACTGTTTTTT.

V and J are TRBV7-2 and TRBJ1-6, with unresolved D. The CDR3 runs to 13 residues. Germline assignment: CDR1 SGHTA and CDR2 FQGNSA. V was cut by 5 bases and J by 6 bases, with 8 bases left in between. CDR3 region: CASSQAGNSPLHF. The CDR3 bases are TGTGCCAGCAGCCAGGCGGGTAATTCACCCCTCCACTTT.

This chain uses TRBV4-3 with TRBJ1-6; D might be TRBD1 (6 bases). The length of the CDR3 is 16 residues. Trimming pared 0 bases from V and 7 bases from J, leaving 13 bases between. Germline loops: CDR1 LGHNA, CDR2 YSLEER. CDR3 region: CASSQEGRQVNSPLHF. The DNA for the CDR3 is TGCGCCAGCAGCCAAGAAGGTCGACAGGTCAATTCACCCCTCCACTTT.

Here the CDR3 DNA reads TGTGCCAGCAGCCCCTTGACAGGGGCGAATTCACCCCTCCACTTT. This codes for CASSPLTGANSPLHF. This chain joins TRBV28 and TRBJ1-6; 8 bases fit TRBD1. The CDR3 has 15 amino acids. The trim removed 6 bases at V and 7 bases at J, leaving 8 bases unmatched. Germline CDR1 reads MDHEN; CDR2 reads SYDVKM. Full variable domain (remainder filled in from reference TRBV28 and TRBJ1-6): DVKVTQSSRYLVKRTGEKVFLECVQDMDHENMFWYRQDPGLGLRLIYFSYDVKMKEKGDIPEGYSVSREKKERFSLILESASTNQTSMYLCASSPLTGANSPLHFGNGTRLTVT.

The chain joins TRBV4-2 to TRBJ1-3; 7 bases agree with TRBD1. Germline lookup yields CDR1 LGHNA and CDR2 YNFKEQ. This CDR3 region has 17 residues. With V trimmed by 0 bases and J by 3 bases, 8 bases remained unmatched. CDR3 in DNA: TGTGCCAGCAGCCAAGATCTTAGGGGGCAGGGTGGAAACACCATATATTTT. The encoded protein is CASSQDLRGQGGNTIYF.

The table lists this clone with a few counts. The rearrangement joins TRBV4-3 to TRBJ2-1, with 12 bases identical to TRBD2. The CDR3 has 18 amino acids. Germline V gene sequence: CDR1 LGHNA, CDR2 YSLEER. Trimming cost V 1 base and J 6 bases; bases outside gene matches: 10. The CDR3 reads CASSQGLAGEGWGNEQFF. The CDR3, as DNA: TGCGCCAGCAGCCAAGGACTAGCGGGAGAGGGCTGGGGCAATGAGCAGTTCTTC.

The V call is TRBV3-1 (or the pseudogene TRBV3-2), the J call TRBJ2-5; D not resolved. The V gene's germline CDR1 is LGHDT and CDR2 YNNKEL (reference sequence). Trimming left V 1 base short and J 2 bases short, with 5 bases between. The CDR3 totals 13 residues. The CDR3 DNA is TGTGCCAGCAGCCAAGTATTGCAAGAGACCCAGTACTTC. This codes for CASSQVLQETQYF.

This clone was observed a few times. The chain has TRBV5-1 and TRBJ1-5; D is possibly TRBD1 (6 bases). The V gene's germline CDR1 is SGHRS and CDR2 YFSETQ. This CDR3 is built from 13 residues. The germline V and J ends were trimmed by 4 bases and 7 bases, with 12 bases remaining between them. Here the CDR3 reads CASSRDTNQPQHF. DNA of the CDR3: TGCGCCAGCAGCCGGGACACGAACCAGCCCCAGCATTTT. Drawing the rest from reference TRBV5-1 and TRBJ1-5, the complete variable domain is KAGVTQTPRYLIKTRGQQVTLSCSPISGHRSVSWYQQTPGQGLQFLFEYFSETQRNKGNFPGRFSGRQFSNSRSEMNVSTLELGDSALYLCASSRDTNQPQHFGDGTRLSIL.

This clone has a single count. This sequence joins TRBV29-1 and TRBJ1-1; the D gene is possibly TRBD1 (6 bases). The V and J ends lost 5 bases and 2 bases respectively, with 15 bases between them. The germline gives CDR1 SQVTM, CDR2 ANQGSEA. CDR3 length: 14 amino acids. The CDR3 is CSVQSGQVNTEAFF. CDR3 in DNA: TGCAGCGTTCAATCGGGACAAGTCAACACTGAAGCTTTCTTT.

The chain joins TRBV10-3 to TRBJ1-5; 9 bases match TRBD1. This CDR3 contains 14 residues. The J segment lost 4 bases and the V segment lost 6 bases, leaving 4 bases of the junction unmatched. CDR1 ENHRY and CDR2 SYGVKD come from the germline V gene. The CDR3 reads CAIRGTGKNQPQHF. For the CDR3, the DNA is TGTGCCATCAGAGGGACAGGGAAAAATCAGCCCCAGCATTTT.

The chain joins TRBV5-6 to TRBJ1-4; 7 positions match TRBD1. Per germline, CDR1 SGHDT and CDR2 YYEEEE. Losses at the gene ends were 3 bases for V and 6 bases for J; bases not matched to a gene: 8. The CDR3 is 15 amino acids. In nucleotides, the CDR3 is TGTGCCAGCAGCTCATACAGGGGAAATCATGAAAAACTGTTTTTT. Protein product: CASSSYRGNHEKLFF.